Described below is a single T cell receptor (beta chain) sequence and its context. This clonotype was observed many times. Base quality data are lacking; no much larger clone is found one base away. This sample was taken from a study of T cells after yellow fever vaccination (dated by TCRdb to the late 2010s). Looking at the study overall: Staining for CD3, CD45RA, CCR7 and CD95 was used to sort memory subsets (EM, EMRA, CM and Tscm) on a BD FACS Aria III. The SMART-Seq v4 Ultra Low Input RNA kit was used to prepare libraries from fractions with low cell numbers. Blood was drawn at multiple timepoints before and after primary and secondary immunization, with bulk PBMC replicates and cell subsets isolated. To follow T-cell clones before and after both primary and booster YFV17D yellow fever vaccination, bulk TCR alpha and beta repertoires underwent longitudinal sequencing. Two healthy male donors, one aged 18 to 29 and one aged 30 to 39 years, were included in the cohort. Sorting of memory subsets took place on days 0, 15 and 45 and at 18 months after primary vaccination, as well as on days 0, 15 and 45 after the 30-year booster.

The intended sense of this specimen's treatment or condition label: live attenuated yellow fever vaccine strain. A standard Ficoll-Paque protocol was used to isolate PBMCs from peripheral blood. The RNeasy Micro Kit was used to extract RNA from sorted memory subsets. Here is what the overall study found, with its caveats: After the booster, most of the clones that had expanded following primary vaccination were detected again (roughly 97% of CD4 and more than 85% of CD8), which suggests that memory was broadly maintained. On day 0, almost all vaccine-responding clonotypes were below detection in the sorted memory subsets. A small share of clonotypes was detected in both CD4 and CD8 compartments, with the overlap likely arising from convergent recombination. Computational filtering was required because FACS-sorted repertoires could contain abundant contaminating clonotypes from the bulk population. The secondary T-cell response was found to be weaker but faster than the primary response, with a peak reached on day 5 rather than on day 15. Because the study included only a couple of donors, the extent to which the findings can be generalized is limited.

From the cysteine through the phenylalanine, the CDR3 covers 14 amino acids. Here the CDR3 DNA is all that survives: 42 bases in frame from base 1. For CDR1 and CDR2, the germline V gene lists SGHTA and FQGNSA. V trim: 9 bases; J trim: 4 bases; unmatched bases: 9. TCR cDNA was synthesized by 5'RACE template switching, which introduced a universal primer site and unique molecular identifiers. Priming of cDNA synthesis was performed from both the TCR alpha and TCR beta constant segments. Library amplification used two PCR steps, and the second PCR step added sample barcodes and sequencing adapters. Sequencing of libraries was done on Illumina HiSeq 2500 (2x100 bp) or NovaSeq (2x150 bp). Regarding the original processing steps: Reads were demultiplexed and collapsed into UMI consensus sequences with MIGEC, and V(D)J alignment was performed with MiXCR. Clonotypes responding to the vaccine were identified with edgeR on replicate PBMC samples, with the criteria of FDR below 0.01 and a log2 fold change above 5 up to day 15. CD4 or CD8 identity was assigned to each bulk clonotype according to whether the clonotype was present at higher abundance in the sequenced CD4 repertoire or the sequenced CD8 repertoire. To estimate how each clone was distributed across memory phenotypes, clonotype frequencies in memory subsets were weighted by FACS-sorted cell numbers. Starting from the raw public reads, TCRdb applied fastp trimming at Q25, assembled clones with MiXCR and retained in-frame beta chains. Every distinct CDR3 protein forms one entry, paired with its most common genes and DNA. Here the V and J calls rest on TCRdb's processing, not on the authors' analysis. Recorded for this sample are some 23,000 distinct CDR3 sequences; around 3.3% of them occurred a single time. The ten biggest clones cover roughly 0.9% of the sample.

The chain joins TRBV7-2 to TRBJ2-1; 7 middle bases align to TRBD1. The sample here was PBMCs, either bulk or a sorted T-cell subset (CD4+, CD8+, memory, or dextramer-sorted; not recorded which), taken roughly 45 days after the first yellow fever vaccination. This TCR was sampled from a man aged 18 to 29 who received the YFV17D yellow fever vaccine. The nucleotides read TGTGCCAGTCGGCGACAGGGATCGTACAATGAGCAGTTCTTC. Translation gives CASRRQGSYNEQFF.